This T cell receptor beta chain originates from a study of T cell responses to AZD1222 COVID-19 vaccine. A note on this clone: As yet, its antigen is unknown.

General observations from the study: Recipients of AZD1222 seropositive at baseline numbered only 6 or 7. Repertoire sampling was restricted to post-peak T cell response timepoints.

Data came from immunoSEQ multiplex PCR; TCRdb stores just in-frame clones and leaves some out. Of 120,000 to 150,000 clones in the sample, about 93% were seen once. Recipients boosted at about 4 weeks or about 12 weeks are pooled. This CDR3 comprises 15 residues. Trimming took off 6 bases at V and 14 bases at J, with 25 bases between the two ends. Per germline, CDR1 LNHDA and CDR2 SQIVND (reference sequence). The rearrangement joins TRBV19 to TRBJ2-2, with D perhaps TRBD2 (6 bases). The material sequenced was peripheral blood, taken 28 days after the second AZD1222 dose. The source is an adult who received the AZD1222 COVID-19 vaccine. The DNA for the CDR3 is TGTGCCAGTAGCTCTACGGGGGTTACCCCACACACACTGTTTTTT. This translates into CASSSTGVTPHTLFF.